Listed below are T cell receptor beta chains from one sample, sequenced in a study of T cells in Graves' hyperthyroidism and ophthalmopathy. TCRdb processed the multiplex PCR reads anew with MiXCR; each CDR3 protein has one entry. The sample consists of around 580,000 distinct CDR3 sequences, about half of them appearing once. Specimen: peripheral blood or thyroid tissue (not recorded which). Receptors were obtained from a woman aged 18-29 years with Graves' hyperthyroidism. Each CDR3 is given with its conserved first and last residue. D genes are given only for firm matches. A clone size is listed for some rows: how often the clone was seen (once, few, many), or a class if it is expanded.

V gene: TRBV7-7
J gene: TRBJ2-2
clone size: NA
D gene: NA
CDR3 protein: CASSVAVPNTGELFF
CDR3 DNA: TGTGCTAGCAGCGTGGCCGTCCCGAACACCGGGGAGCTGTTTTTT

V gene: TRBV2
J gene: TRBJ1-1
clone size: NA
D gene: NA
CDR3 protein: CASRNQGGVGAFF
CDR3 DNA: TGTGCCAGCAGGAACCAGGGAGGGGTCGGAGCTTTCTTT

V gene: TRBV15
J gene: TRBJ2-5
clone size: NA
D gene: NA
CDR3 protein: CATSRAAGTFQAQYF
CDR3 DNA: TGTGCCACCAGCAGAGCGGCGGGGACTTTTCAGGCCCAGTACTTC

V gene: TRBV29-1
J gene: TRBJ2-5
clone size: few
D gene: TRBD1
CDR3 protein: CSFRQGAYQETQYF
CDR3 DNA: TGCAGCTTCCGACAGGGGGCGTACCAAGAGACCCAGTACTTC

V gene: TRBV7-8
J gene: TRBJ1-4
clone size: many
D gene: NA
CDR3 protein: CATSWAANEKLFF
CDR3 DNA: TGTGCTACTTCGTGGGCAGCTAATGAAAAACTGTTTTTT

V gene: TRBV5-1
J gene: TRBJ2-7
clone size: many
D gene: TRBD1
CDR3 protein: CASSKTGGYEQYF
CDR3 DNA: TGCGCCAGCAGTAAGACAGGGGGCTACGAGCAGTACTTC

V gene: TRBV7-3
J gene: TRBJ1-2
clone size: NA
D gene: TRBD1
CDR3 protein: CASSFSGSRGRVNYGYTF
CDR3 DNA: TGTGCCAGCAGCTTTAGCGGGAGCAGGGGGCGCGTAAACTATGGCTACACCTTC

V gene: TRBV28
J gene: TRBJ1-5
clone size: many
D gene: NA
CDR3 protein: CASRPAGTNQPQHF
CDR3 DNA: TGTGCCAGCAGACCGGCGGGGACCAATCAGCCCCAGCATTTT

V gene: TRBV12-5
J gene: TRBJ1-5
clone size: NA
D gene: TRBD1
CDR3 protein: CASGWGGTEIYEHF
CDR3 DNA: TGTGCTAGTGGGTGGGGGGGGACAGAAATCTACGAGCATTTT

V gene: TRBV4-1
J gene: TRBJ2-7
clone size: many
D gene: NA
CDR3 protein: CASSQFGGAEQYF
CDR3 DNA: TGCGCCAGCAGCCAATTCGGAGGTGCCGAGCAGTACTTC

V gene: TRBV20-1
J gene: TRBJ1-2
clone size: NA
D gene: NA
CDR3 protein: CSARNEPGGLGYTF
CDR3 DNA: TGCAGTGCTAGGAACGAGCCGGGGGGTCTCGGCTACACCTTC

V gene: TRBV2
J gene: TRBJ1-5
clone size: many
D gene: TRBD1
CDR3 protein: CASSRTGGFQPQHF
CDR3 DNA: TGTGCCAGCAGTAGGACAGGGGGGTTTCAGCCCCAGCATTTT

V gene: TRBV10-3
J gene: TRBJ1-1
clone size: NA
D gene: NA
CDR3 protein: CAIRTRGTEAFF
CDR3 DNA: TGTGCCATCAGGACGAGGGGCACTGAAGCTTTCTTT

V gene: TRBV4-1
J gene: TRBJ1-1
clone size: many
D gene: NA
CDR3 protein: CASSQGTGHRNTEAFF
CDR3 DNA: TGCGCCAGCAGCCAAGGAACGGGACACAGGAACACTGAAGCTTTCTTT

V gene: TRBV5-8
J gene: TRBJ1-3
clone size: many
D gene: NA
CDR3 protein: CASSLDPGRAGNTIYF
CDR3 DNA: TGTGCCAGCAGCTTGGATCCGGGGAGGGCTGGAAACACCATATATTTT

V gene: TRBV20-1
J gene: TRBJ1-4
clone size: many
D gene: NA
CDR3 protein: CSARDTGGGEKLFF
CDR3 DNA: TGCAGTGCTAGAGATACCGGGGGCGGTGAAAAACTGTTTTTT

V gene: TRBV24-1
J gene: TRBJ2-7
clone size: NA
D gene: NA
CDR3 protein: CATSDGPFAEQYF
CDR3 DNA: TGTGCCACCAGTGACGGCCCCTTTGCCGAGCAGTACTTC

V gene: TRBV24-1
J gene: TRBJ2-5
clone size: many
D gene: NA
CDR3 protein: CATSYDGGYQETQYF
CDR3 DNA: TGTGCCACCAGTTATGATGGGGGCTACCAAGAGACCCAGTACTTC

V gene: TRBV7-8
J gene: TRBJ2-7
clone size: NA
D gene: NA
CDR3 protein: CASSLLRSNSYEQYF
CDR3 DNA: TGTGCCAGCAGCCTGCTCCGCAGCAATTCCTACGAGCAGTACTTC

V gene: TRBV10-3
J gene: TRBJ2-3
clone size: NA
D gene: NA
CDR3 protein: CAISAFASVWDTQYF
CDR3 DNA: TGTGCCATCAGTGCTTTTGCTAGCGTATGGGATACGCAGTATTTT

V gene: TRBV7-9
J gene: TRBJ1-1
clone size: many
D gene: NA
CDR3 protein: CASSLDMDTEAFF
CDR3 DNA: TGTGCCAGCAGCTTAGACATGGACACTGAAGCTTTCTTT

V gene: TRBV3-2
J gene: TRBJ1-5
clone size: many
D gene: NA
CDR3 protein: CASSQAGTYSNQPQHF
CDR3 DNA: TGTGCCAGCAGCCAAGCAGGGACGTATAGCAATCAGCCCCAGCATTTT

V gene: TRBV14
J gene: TRBJ1-1
clone size: few
D gene: NA
CDR3 protein: CASSQGQHEAFF
CDR3 DNA: TGTGCCAGCAGCCAAGGACAACATGAAGCTTTCTTT

V gene: TRBV5-1
J gene: TRBJ2-1
clone size: NA
D gene: NA
CDR3 protein: CASSLGEGEVEQFF
CDR3 DNA: TGCGCCAGCAGCTTGGGTGAGGGGGAGGTTGAGCAGTTCTTC

V gene: TRBV20-1
J gene: TRBJ2-4
clone size: NA
D gene: TRBD1
CDR3 protein: CSAIETGPNIQYF
CDR3 DNA: TGCAGTGCCATAGAGACAGGGCCAAACATTCAGTACTTC

V gene: TRBV29-1
J gene: TRBJ2-3
clone size: few
D gene: TRBD2
CDR3 protein: CSVVIAASGWTDTQYF
CDR3 DNA: TGCAGCGTTGTAATTGCGGCTAGCGGGTGGACAGATACGCAGTATTTT

V gene: TRBV19
J gene: TRBJ1-4
clone size: NA
D gene: TRBD1
CDR3 protein: CASSPDGTGPGEKLFF
CDR3 DNA: TGTGCCAGTAGTCCGGACGGGACAGGGCCAGGGGAAAAACTGTTTTTT

V gene: TRBV5-8
J gene: TRBJ1-1
clone size: many
D gene: TRBD1
CDR3 protein: CASSFGQAPEAFF
CDR3 DNA: TGTGCCAGCAGCTTCGGACAGGCCCCTGAAGCTTTCTTT